These 13 T cell receptor beta chains share one sample of origin, sequenced in a study of shared clonotypes between healthy human individuals. Assay: immunoSEQ multiplex PCR; the TCRdb copy retains only in-frame clones and omits some. Of about 1.5 million clones in the sample, 95% to 99% were seen once. The source material was naive CD4+ T cells sorted from blood. Subset described: CD45RA+ positively selected. The receptor set was obtained from a man aged 25 to 45 in good health.

V gene TRBV30 combines with J gene TRBJ1-5, with D possibly matching TRBD1 (6 bases). CDR3 length: 17 residues. The germline CDR1 and CDR2 sequences are GTSNPN and SVGIG (reference sequence). Trimming removed 4 bases from V and 3 bases from J, with 22 bases in between. In DNA form, the CDR3 reads TGTGCCTGGAACAGTCCGGGAGGGGGATCCCACAATCAGCCCCAGCATTTT. Its translation is CAWNSPGGGSHNQPQHF.

The CDR3 loop is CASQGAHHTDTQYF. The CDR3 nucleotides read TGTGCCAGCCAGGGGGCCCATCACACAGATACGCAGTATTTT. The chain is built from TRBV13 and TRBJ2-3; 8 bases match TRBD1. This CDR3 has 14 residues. Germline V lookup: CDR1 PRHDT, CDR2 FYEKMQ (reference sequence). Germline trimming cut 8 bases from V and 2 bases from J; bases unmatched to any gene: 6.

The J gene is TRBJ1-5, the V gene TRBV6-1, with D possibly being TRBD1 (5 bases). Germline V gene data show CDR1 as MNHNS and CDR2 as SASEGT. This CDR3 comprises 14 residues. Trimming stripped 2 bases from V and 4 bases from J, with 9 bases between. CDR3 bases: TGTGCCAGCAGTGAAAGGAACAGGAATCAGCCCCAGCATTTT. This codes for CASSERNRNQPQHF.

The rearrangement uses TRBV2 and TRBJ1-5; a weak D match, TRBD1 (5 bases). There are 14 residues in the CDR3. The germline V and J ends were trimmed by 4 bases and 10 bases, with 17 bases remaining between them. CDR1 and CDR2 (germline): SNHLY, FYNNEI. For the CDR3, the DNA is TGTGCCAGCAGTGCATCCCTTCGAGACAGACCCCAGCATTTT. Its translation: CASSASLRDRPQHF.

The genes are TRBV11-2 and TRBJ1-1; TRBD1 is a possible D gene (5 bases). The germline V gene encodes CDR1 SGHAT and CDR2 FQNNGV. The CDR3 totals 14 residues. The V end was cut by 2 bases, the J end by 4 bases, with 11 bases between. The CDR3 here is CASSLIPGITEAFF. CDR3 bases: TGTGCCAGCAGCTTAATACCAGGGATCACTGAAGCTTTCTTT.

The gene calls are TRBV6-9 and TRBJ2-7; 10 nucleotides align to TRBD2. From germline, CDR1 is MNHGY and CDR2 SVAAGI. The trim removed 4 bases at V and 5 bases at J, leaving 14 bases unmatched. The CDR3 loop spans 17 amino acids. This CDR3 reads CASSSTYLAGVDHEQYF. CDR3 bases: TGTGCCAGCAGTTCCACATACCTAGCGGGAGTGGATCACGAGCAGTACTTC.

This chain connects TRBV19 to TRBJ1-2; D call uncertain. Trimming pared 5 bases from V and 7 bases from J, leaving 8 bases between. The V gene's germline CDR1 is LNHDA and CDR2 SQIVND (reference sequence). The CDR3 sequence is 11 residues long. In DNA, the CDR3 is TGTGCCAGTAGTGCGGTGTTTGGCTACACCTTC. Translated, it gives CASSAVFGYTF.

As concerns this clone: At the DNA level, this CDR3 is encoded by other sequences in the same sample as well. The rearrangement joins TRBV10-3 to TRBJ2-3; D gene uncertain. The germline V and J ends were trimmed by 4 bases and 6 bases, with 5 bases remaining between them. The CDR3 extends over 11 amino acids. Germline V gene lookup returns CDR1 ENHRY and CDR2 SYGVKD. The CDR3 loop reads CAISGGDTQYF. The CDR3 region has the DNA TGTGCCATCAGTGGTGGGGATACGCAGTATTTT.

This chain uses TRBV5-1 with TRBJ2-7; TRBD1 matches at 9 bases. Trimming took 4 bases from V and 1 from J; bases not matched to a gene: 6. CDR1 and CDR2 from the germline V gene are SGHRS and YFSETQ. This CDR3 contains 15 residues. This CDR3 is CASSTGTGWSYEQYF. The CDR3 DNA follows: TGCGCCAGCAGCACCGGGACAGGGTGGTCCTACGAGCAGTACTTC.

The CDR3 region is CSTGMTDTQYF. The CDR3, as DNA: TGCAGTACAGGGATGACGGATACGCAGTATTTT. The V gene is TRBV20-1, the J gene TRBJ2-3; D may be TRBD1 (6 bases). CDR1 and CDR2 from the germline V gene are DFQATT and SNEGSKA (reference sequence). Trimming left V 8 bases short and J 6 bases short, with 12 bases between. The CDR3 is 11 amino acids.

The J gene is TRBJ1-1, the V gene TRBV6-6; D possibly corresponds to TRBD1 (6 bases). In germline, CDR1 is MNHNY, CDR2 SVGAGI (reference sequence). There are 14 residues in the CDR3. V lost 4 bases and J 2 bases, leaving 11 bases between the germline ends. The DNA for the CDR3 is TGTGCCAGCAGTTTCAACAGGGTTAACACTGAAGCTTTCTTT. It encodes CASSFNRVNTEAFF.

The chain joins TRBV6-1 to TRBJ1-1, with D uncertain. CDR3 length equals 13 residues. Trimming stripped 0 bases from V and 6 bases from J, with 8 bases between. The germline V gene encodes CDR1 MNHNS and CDR2 SASEGT. The CDR3 region is CASSEAYRPEAFF. CDR3 DNA: TGTGCCAGCAGTGAAGCGTATAGGCCTGAAGCTTTCTTT.

This chain joins TRBV10-3 and TRBJ1-5; TRBD1 matches 7 bases. The CDR3 contains 14 residues. V shed 10 bases, J shed 1 base, and the junction held 7 bases outside the gene matches. CDR1 and CDR2 from the germline V gene are ENHRY and SYGVKD. CDR3 loop: CATGGDASNQPQHF. In nucleotides, the CDR3 is TGTGCCACAGGGGGGGATGCGAGCAATCAGCCCCAGCATTTT.